These 32 T cell receptor beta chains were all obtained from the same sample, sequenced in a study of blood T cell repertoires in COVID-19 (dated by TCRdb to 2019 to 2021). Library preparation was by the immunoSEQ multiplex PCR assay. TCRdb obtained this table from immuneACCESS and retained in-frame rearrangements with V and J assigned. These tables miss some clones; where compared with another copy, unresolved V genes account for less than half of the shortfall, and the remainder is unexplained. The sample table records under 300,000 clones; 80% to 85% of these occur just once. 3.4% of the sample is taken by the ten largest. Specimen: PBMCs or T cells enriched from blood (not recorded which). The receptors were gathered from a man aged 50-60 years who had recovered from COVID-19.

This chain links TRBV5-1 with TRBJ1-2; TRBD1 aligns across 10 bases. The CDR3 has 15 residues. Germline CDR1 and CDR2: SGHRS and YFSETQ. Unmatched junction bases numbered 5, after V lost 0 bases and J lost 6 bases. The CDR3 DNA is TGCGCCAGCAGCTTGGAAGGGACAGGGGCTGATGGCTACACCTTC. Translating gives CASSLEGTGADGYTF.

The chain couples TRBV10-3 to TRBJ2-3; 11 bases agree with TRBD1. CDR3 length equals 17 residues. CDR1 and CDR2 from the germline V gene are ENHRY and SYGVKD. J lost 3 bases, V lost 6 bases, and 11 bases had no gene match. In DNA form, the CDR3 reads TGTGCCATCAGGCCTAGGTCGGGACAGGGGGTAACAGATACGCAGTATTTT. Its protein product is CAIRPRSGQGVTDTQYF.

This rearrangement joins TRBV6-5 to TRBJ1-1; 8 positions agree with TRBD1. Germline lookup yields CDR1 MNHEY and CDR2 SVGAGI. The CDR3 length is 16 residues. V lost 2 bases and J lost 1; bases outside the gene matches: 6. The CDR3, as DNA: TGTGCCAGCAGTTACCGACAGGGGTGGGGGAACACTGAAGCTTTCTTT. Residues: CASSYRQGWGNTEAFF.

This clone occurred once. The rearrangement links TRBV24-1 to TRBJ2-3; possibly TRBD1 for D (6 bases). Looked up from germline, CDR1 is KGHDR and CDR2 is SFDVKD. V dropped 4 bases and J dropped 4 bases, with 14 bases sitting between them. This CDR3 spans 15 amino acids. CDR3 in DNA: TGTGCCACCAGTGACTCCCGGGACACCTCAGATACGCAGTATTTT. The encoded protein is CATSDSRDTSDTQYF.

This chain joins TRBV5-1 and TRBJ2-7, with 7 nucleotides matching TRBD2. In germline, CDR1 is SGHRS, CDR2 YFSETQ. V shed 0 bases, J shed 2 bases, and the junction held 5 bases outside the gene matches. The CDR3 is 15 residues long. In DNA form, the CDR3 reads TGCGCCAGCAGCTTGGGGGAGGGCGGAACCTACGAGCAGTACTTC. Its translation: CASSLGEGGTYEQYF.

The chain employs TRBV7-2 and TRBJ1-1; 7 bases fit TRBD1. Germline V CDR1 and CDR2: SGHTA, FQGNSA. This CDR3 region has 15 residues. V gave up 5 bases and J gave up 1 base; unmatched junction bases: 7. CDR3 in amino acids: CASSTRQGRNTEAFF. In DNA, the CDR3 is TGTGCCAGCAGCACCCGACAGGGAAGGAACACTGAAGCTTTCTTT.

This rearrangement joins TRBV7-3 to TRBJ2-1; the match to TRBD1 covers 8 bases. Germline V gives CDR1 SGHTA, CDR2 FQGTGA. This CDR3 is built from 16 residues. After removal of 6 bases from V and 4 bases from J, the junction contained 11 bases not matched to a gene. The CDR3 bases are TGTGCCAGCAGTCACACCGGGACAGGTGTATACAATGAGCAGTTCTTC. Translation gives CASSHTGTGVYNEQFF.

V gene TRBV7-3 combines with J gene TRBJ2-2, with D unresolved. The CDR3 is 13 amino acids. V lost 5 bases, J lost 1 base, and 5 bases lay in between. Germline lookup yields CDR1 SGHTA and CDR2 FQGTGA. In DNA form, the CDR3 reads TGTGCCAGCAGCCCCCAGAACACCGGGGAGCTGTTTTTT. This encodes CASSPQNTGELFF.

The rearrangement uses TRBV24-1 and TRBJ2-5; possible D gene TRBD2, 6 bases. The CDR3 sequence is 14 residues long. Per the germline V gene, CDR1 is KGHDR and CDR2 is SFDVKD. Deletions cut 7 bases from V and 6 bases from J, with 17 bases between. Written as DNA, the CDR3 is TGTGCCACCAGGGAACGGGGGTTTGCCCAGACCCAGTACTTC. This codes for CATRERGFAQTQYF.

The chain uses TRBV4-1 and TRBJ1-1, with D possibly being TRBD1 (6 bases). V lost 3 bases and J 7 bases, leaving 12 bases between the germline ends. The V gene's germline CDR1 is MGHRA and CDR2 YSYEKL. The CDR3 has 13 residues. The CDR3 is CASSQTGAFEAFF. In DNA form, the CDR3 reads TGCGCCAGCAGCCAGACAGGCGCCTTTGAAGCTTTCTTT.

This clone was found a few times. The CDR3 region has the DNA TGTGCCAGCAGCCCAGAGGTGTCTAGCGGGCCCAGGGTCCACACAGATACGCAGTATTTT. Translating gives CASSPEVSSGPRVHTDTQYF. The rearrangement links TRBV9 to TRBJ2-3, with TRBD2 matching 8 bases. CDR3 size: 20 residues. CDR1 and CDR2 from the germline V gene are SGDLS and YYNGEE. Trimming cost V 4 bases and J 2 bases; bases outside gene matches: 21.

The CDR3 sequence is CSASAGGPLQFF. CDR3 coding DNA: TGCAGTGCTAGTGCGGGAGGGCCGTTGCAGTTCTTC. V usage is TRBV20-1 and J usage is TRBJ2-1, with 9 bases identical to TRBD2. The junction had 6 bases not matched to a gene; V was cut back by 3 bases and J by 12 bases. This CDR3 is built from 12 residues. Germline V lookup: CDR1 DFQATT, CDR2 SNEGSKA (reference sequence).

The chain has TRBV6-5 and TRBJ2-7, with D maybe TRBD2 (7 bases). Germline V lookup: CDR1 MNHEY, CDR2 SVGAGI. Trimming cost V 10 bases and J 7 bases, with 26 bases left between them. The CDR3 runs to 15 residues. The chain's CDR3 is CAIGQYGPNGGEQYF. In nucleotides, the CDR3 is TGTGCCATAGGACAGTACGGCCCAAACGGGGGGGAGCAGTACTTC.

The chain carries TRBV12-5 and TRBJ1-1, with 10 bases aligning to TRBD1. The V gene's germline CDR1 is LGHNT and CDR2 FRNRAP. Losses at the gene ends were 5 bases for V and 0 bases for J; bases not matched to a gene: 3. The CDR3 is made up of 15 amino acids. In DNA, the CDR3 is TGTGCTAGTGGTACAGGACAGGGGGTGAACACTGAAGCTTTCTTT. This sequence encodes CASGTGQGVNTEAFF.

The chain has TRBV19 and TRBJ1-5, with TRBD1 matching over 9 bases. V shed 7 bases, J shed 0 bases, and the junction held 7 bases outside the gene matches. CDR1 is LNHDA and CDR2 is SQIVND in the germline V gene (reference sequence). CDR3 length equals 16 residues. CDR3: CASNRDRAYSNQPQHF. As DNA, the CDR3 is TGTGCCAGTAATCGGGACAGGGCATATAGCAATCAGCCCCAGCATTTT. The full variable domain, with the rest looked up from reference TRBV19 and TRBJ1-5, is DGGITQSPKYLFRKEGQNVTLSCEQNLNHDAMYWYRQDPGQGLRLIYYSQIVNDFQKGDIAEGYSVSREKKESFPLTVTSAQKNPTAFYLCASNRDRAYSNQPQHFGDGTRLSIL.

In DNA form, the CDR3 reads TGCGCCAGTTATAGGGACAGGGTAGACAATGAGCAGTTCTTC. Translated, it gives CASYRDRVDNEQFF. This chain links TRBV5-1 with TRBJ2-1, with TRBD1 matching 9 bases. Germline CDR1 reads SGHRS; CDR2 reads YFSETQ. With V trimmed by 8 bases and J by 5 bases, 8 bases remained unmatched. The CDR3 consists of 14 residues.

The chain recombines TRBV5-6 with TRBJ2-6; TRBD2 agrees at 8 bases. The V gene's germline CDR1 is SGHDT and CDR2 YYEEEE. This CDR3 has 16 amino acids. The V gene end was trimmed by 4 bases and the J gene end by 0 bases; junction bases not matched to a gene: 3. DNA for the CDR3: TGTGCCAGCAGCCGGGAGGGGCTCTCTGGGGCCAACGTCCTGACTTTC. This encodes CASSREGLSGANVLTF.

The chain recombines TRBV21-1 with TRBJ1-1. TRBV21-1 is deemed a pseudogene. This CDR3 has 15 amino acids. The CDR3 is CASSKGRGLNTEAFF. CDR3 sequence (DNA): TGTGCCAGCAGCAAAGGTAGAGGGTTGAACACTGAAGCTTTCTTT.

With respect to this clone: The DNA is left out, because the CDR3 cannot be placed on it with certainty; the CDR3 is given as TCRdb lists it. This chain joins TRBV30 and TRBJ1-2. Germline V lookup: CDR1 GTSNPN, CDR2 SVGIG (reference sequence). The CDR3 contains 13 residues when both ends are counted. The CDR3 loop is CAWSVLLVMGYTF.

The rearrangement uses TRBV28 and TRBJ1-3; D is perhaps TRBD1 (5 bases). Trimming shortened V by 4 bases and J by 1 base, and 23 bases separated the two germline ends. Germline CDR1 MDHEN, CDR2 SYDVKM. This CDR3 is 19 amino acids long. The CDR3 coding sequence is TGTGCCAGCAGTTCGGACTACCGGGACCCGCGCTCTTCTGGAAACACCATATATTTT. Translated: CASSSDYRDPRSSGNTIYF.

This clone came up a few times. The chain has TRBV19 and TRBJ2-2; TRBD2 aligns across 8 bases. The germline V gene encodes CDR1 LNHDA and CDR2 SQIVND (reference sequence). The CDR3 is made up of 15 amino acids. Trimming removed 6 bases from V and 2 bases from J; junction bases left unmatched: 5. The CDR3 DNA follows: TGTGCCAGTAGGATGAGCGGGAGAAACACCGGGGAGCTGTTTTTT. Its translation: CASRMSGRNTGELFF.

This clone has a handful of counts. The rearrangement links TRBV2 to TRBJ2-7, with D possibly being TRBD1 (6 bases). V lost 6 bases to trimming and J lost 3 bases, with 9 bases between them. CDR3 length: 12 amino acids. Germline CDR1 and CDR2: SNHLY and FYNNEI. The CDR3 is CASRDSHYEQYF. Here the CDR3 DNA reads TGTGCCAGCAGGGACAGCCACTACGAGCAGTACTTC.

The CDR3 is CASSGLDGNSGYTF. DNA of the CDR3: TGTGCCAGCAGCGGTCTGGACGGGAATTCGGGCTACACCTTC. V is TRBV9 and J is TRBJ1-2; D is unclear. There are 14 residues in the CDR3. CDR1 and CDR2 from the germline V gene are SGDLS and YYNGEE. The V gene lost 3 bases and the J gene lost 8 bases, with 17 bases spanning the gap. The variable domain in full, completed from reference TRBV9 and TRBJ1-2, reads DSGVTQTPKHLITATGQRVTLRCSPRSGDLSVYWYQQSLDQGLQFLIQYYNGEERAKGNILERFSAQQFPDLHSELNLSSLELGDSALYFCASSGLDGNSGYTFGSGTRLTVV.

The rearrangement joins TRBV19 to TRBJ2-7; 10 bases fit TRBD2. The CDR3 covers 15 residues. With V trimmed by 2 bases and J by 4 bases, 5 bases remained unmatched. Germline CDR1 and CDR2: LNHDA and SQIVND (reference sequence). In DNA form, the CDR3 reads TGTGCCAGTAGTATACGGCCTAGCGGGAGATACGAGCAGTACTTC. Its translation: CASSIRPSGRYEQYF.

V is TRBV5-1 and J is TRBJ2-5; D perhaps matches TRBD1 (7 bases). The CDR3 totals 16 residues. In germline, CDR1 is SGHRS, CDR2 YFSETQ. V lost 10 bases and J lost 4, with 26 bases in between. CDR3 residues: CAAARVGGGLGETQYF. In DNA form, the CDR3 reads TGCGCCGCGGCCAGGGTTGGAGGGGGCCTAGGAGAGACCCAGTACTTC.

The V call is TRBV6-2 or TRBV6-3, the J call TRBJ1-1; 9 bases agree with TRBD1. The germline gives CDR1 MNHEY, CDR2 SVGEGT. V was clipped by 4 bases and J by 11 bases; unmatched bases: 11. This CDR3 contains 14 residues. The CDR3 here is CASSWTGTGKTAFF. The CDR3 DNA is TGTGCCAGCAGTTGGACCGGGACAGGGAAGACGGCTTTCTTT.

The V call is TRBV5-4, the J call TRBJ2-3; 7 bases line up with TRBD2. This CDR3 contains 14 residues. The germline gives CDR1 SGHNT, CDR2 YYREEE (reference sequence). Germline trimming cut 3 bases from V and 2 bases from J; bases unmatched to any gene: 3. CDR3 region: CASSSRGDTDTQYF. The DNA of the CDR3 is TGTGCCAGCAGCTCTCGGGGGGACACAGATACGCAGTATTTT.

The chain has TRBV6-5 and TRBJ1-2; maybe TRBD1 (6 bases). Trimming took 5 bases from V and 4 from J, leaving 14 bases between them. CDR3 size: 14 residues. Germline-derived CDR1 and CDR2 are MNHEY and SVGAGI. The CDR3 DNA is TGTGCCAGCAGTCGCACAGGGCTGACCTATGGCTACACCTTC. As protein: CASSRTGLTYGYTF.

This clone was recorded a few times. This chain uses TRBV5-4 with TRBJ1-1; possible D gene TRBD1, 5 bases. This CDR3 comprises 16 residues. Deletions cut 5 bases from V and 1 base from J, with 18 bases between. The germline CDR1 and CDR2 sequences are SGHNT and YYREEE (reference sequence). In DNA form, the CDR3 reads TGTGCCAGCAGTACCGGACAACGGTCGGGGAACACTGAAGCTTTCTTT. Its protein is CASSTGQRSGNTEAFF.

This chain links TRBV7-9 with TRBJ2-5; D is unresolved. V gave up 2 bases and J gave up 13 bases, with 11 bases separating them. This CDR3 region has 11 residues. The V gene's germline CDR1 is SEHNR and CDR2 FQNEAQ (reference sequence). The chain's CDR3 is CASSLNRVRYF. The CDR3, as DNA: TGTGCCAGCAGCTTAAACAGAGTGCGGTACTTC.

This rearrangement joins TRBV27 to TRBJ2-2, with 13 bases matching TRBD2. J lost 7 bases, V lost 4 bases, and 6 bases had no gene match. Germline loops: CDR1 MNHEY, CDR2 SMNVEV (reference sequence). The CDR3 length is 16 residues. The CDR3 is CASSWGRLAGGGELFF. In nucleotides, the CDR3 is TGTGCCAGCAGTTGGGGGCGACTAGCGGGAGGCGGGGAGCTGTTTTTT.

The chain carries TRBV7-2 and TRBJ2-2, with 10 bases fitting TRBD1. V gave up 5 bases and J gave up 7 bases; unmatched junction bases: 10. Germline CDR1 is SGHTA and CDR2 is FQGNSA. There are 16 residues in the CDR3. The CDR3 bases are TGTGCCAGCAGCCAAGGGACAGGGGCCAAGGGCGGGGAGCTGTTTTTT. It codes for CASSQGTGAKGGELFF. Variable domain in full (rest from reference TRBV7-2 and TRBJ2-2): GAGVSQSPSNKVTEKGKDVELRCDPISGHTALYWYRQSLGQGLEFLIYFQGNSAPDKSGLPSDRFSAERTGGSVSTLTIQRTQQEDSAVYLCASSQGTGAKGGELFFGEGSRLTVL.